The 14 T cell receptor beta chains in this list originate from one sample, sequenced in a study of T cell changes during pregnancy in multiple sclerosis. The data were produced by immunoSEQ multiplex PCR, yet TCRdb's version contains in-frame clones alone and is incomplete. The sample lists tens of thousands of clones, around 92% occurring once. Specimen: peripheral blood, collected in the third trimester of pregnancy. The receptors were sampled from a female donor in good health, enrolled as a control in a pregnancy study.

The chain carries TRBV9 and TRBJ1-2; 12 nucleotides align to TRBD1. Unmatched junction bases numbered 10, after V lost 4 bases and J lost 6 bases. From germline, CDR1 is SGDLS and CDR2 YYNGEE. The CDR3 runs to 16 residues. The CDR3 region is CASSTPGTGGLDGYTF. CDR3 bases: TGTGCCAGCAGCACTCCCGGGACAGGGGGCCTCGATGGCTACACCTTC.

The rearrangement links TRBV5-1 to TRBJ2-3; TRBD2 aligns across 8 bases. The germline gives CDR1 SGHRS, CDR2 YFSETQ. The CDR3 length is 16 residues. With V trimmed by 1 base and J by 0 bases, 4 bases remained unmatched. DNA for the CDR3: TGCGCCAGCAGCTTGCCGGGGGGGGAGAGCACAGATACGCAGTATTTT. Protein: CASSLPGGESTDTQYF.

The chain links TRBV5-1 to TRBJ1-2; 8 positions match TRBD1. From germline, CDR1 is SGHRS and CDR2 YFSETQ. V was pared by 0 bases and J by 6 bases, with 4 bases of the junction left unmatched. This CDR3 region has 14 residues. CDR3: CASSLAGQADGYTF. In DNA, the CDR3 is TGCGCCAGCAGCTTGGCGGGACAGGCGGATGGCTACACCTTC.

The V gene is TRBV14, the J gene TRBJ2-2; 7 positions match TRBD1. J was trimmed by 6 bases and V by 0 bases; bases with no gene match: 10. This CDR3 contains 17 residues. Germline CDR1 and CDR2: SGHDN and FVKESK. The CDR3 nucleotides read TGTGCCAGCAGCCAAGACGACAGAGGAACAGGGGCCGGGGAGCTGTTTTTT. Protein product: CASSQDDRGTGAGELFF.

Here the CDR3 DNA reads TGTGCCAGCAGCCGCCGAACCCTAGCGGTTACGTACACAGATACGCAGTATTTT. Translated: CASSRRTLAVTYTDTQYF. The chain employs TRBV7-2 and TRBJ2-3, with 7 bases fitting TRBD2. The length of the CDR3 is 18 residues. After removal of 5 bases from V and 2 bases from J, the junction contained 16 bases not matched to a gene. From germline, CDR1 is SGHTA and CDR2 FQGNSA.

The chain recombines TRBV5-4 with TRBJ2-3, with D maybe TRBD2 (5 bases). Trimming cost V 2 bases and J 4 bases, with 11 bases left between them. The CDR3 is made up of 14 amino acids. Germline V gene lookup returns CDR1 SGHNT and CDR2 YYREEE (reference sequence). CDR3 bases: TGTGCCAGCAGCTTACCTAGCATCCCAGATACGCAGTATTTT. Encoded protein: CASSLPSIPDTQYF.

The rearrangement links TRBV6-6 to TRBJ1-5, with a weak D call TRBD1 (5 bases). There are 15 residues in the CDR3. Germline values: CDR1 MNHNY, CDR2 SVGAGI (reference sequence). V was trimmed by 5 bases and J by 2 bases, leaving 13 bases between them. This CDR3 is CASSGGVSGNQPQHF. The DNA for the CDR3 is TGTGCCAGCAGTGGAGGGGTTTCTGGCAATCAGCCCCAGCATTTT.

The V gene is TRBV9, the J gene TRBJ1-6, with D possibly matching TRBD1 (6 bases). The CDR3 has 15 amino acids. Germline CDR1 is SGDLS and CDR2 is YYNGEE. The V gene lost 4 bases and the J gene lost 7 bases, with 15 bases spanning the gap. CDR3 nucleotides: TGTGCCAGCAGCCTAAGGACAGCTGGCAATTCACCCCTCCACTTT. The encoded protein is CASSLRTAGNSPLHF.

The genes are TRBV4-1 and TRBJ1-2, with a tentative D call TRBD1 (6 bases). Germline V gene data show CDR1 as MGHRA and CDR2 as YSYEKL. The CDR3 has 15 amino acids. V gave up 4 bases and J gave up 3 bases, with 15 bases separating them. CDR3 loop: CASSRGEGGYYGYTF. For the CDR3, the DNA is TGCGCCAGCAGCCGTGGGGAGGGGGGCTACTATGGCTACACCTTC.

The chain employs TRBV4-1 and TRBJ1-5; D is uncertain. Germline loops: CDR1 MGHRA, CDR2 YSYEKL. This CDR3 comprises 14 residues. The germline V and J ends were trimmed by 5 bases and 6 bases, with 14 bases remaining between them. The CDR3 DNA reads TGCGCCAGCAGCTCGAGTGAGGGAAGTCAGCCCCAGCATTTT. Protein: CASSSSEGSQPQHF.

The chain recombines TRBV6-1 with TRBJ2-7; 12 bases align to TRBD1. This CDR3 is built from 14 residues. Germline-derived CDR1 and CDR2 are MNHNS and SASEGT. J gave up 4 bases and V 6 bases, and 4 bases lay outside the gene matches. The CDR3 DNA is TGTGCCAGCAGAGGGACAGGGGGCGCATACGAGCAGTACTTC. This sequence encodes CASRGTGGAYEQYF.

The chain uses TRBV7-9 and TRBJ1-5, with 7 bases lining up with TRBD1. The V and J ends lost 1 base and 5 bases, in that order; junction bases with no gene match: 11. The CDR3 extends over 17 amino acids. The V gene's germline CDR1 is SEHNR and CDR2 FQNEAQ (reference sequence). For the CDR3, the DNA is TGTGCCAGCAGCTTAGGCTACAGACAGGGAAGAGATCAGCCCCAGCATTTT. This codes for CASSLGYRQGRDQPQHF. Full variable domain (remainder filled in from reference TRBV7-9 and TRBJ1-5): DTGVSQNPRHKITKRGQNVTFRCDPISEHNRLYWYRQTLGQGPEFLTYFQNEAQLEKSRLLSDRFSAERPKGSFSTLEIQRTEQGDSAMYLCASSLGYRQGRDQPQHFGDGTRLSIL.

This rearrangement joins TRBV15 to TRBJ2-6; possible D gene TRBD2, 6 bases. The germline gives CDR1 LNHNV, CDR2 YYDKDF (reference sequence). CDR3 size: 15 residues. Trimming left V 6 bases short and J 0 bases short, with 9 bases between. CDR3 in DNA: TGTGCCACCAGTCCCGGGAGCTCTGGGGCCAACGTCCTGACTTTC. Translation gives CATSPGSSGANVLTF.

The genes are TRBV28 and TRBJ2-5; possibly TRBD2 for D (6 bases). Germline-derived CDR1 and CDR2 are MDHEN and SYDVKM. V was pared by 3 bases and J by 5 bases, with 10 bases between. The CDR3 sequence is 13 residues long. The CDR3 reads CASSLPGRETQYF. The CDR3 nucleotides are TGTGCCAGCAGTTTGCCAGGGAGGGAGACCCAGTACTTC.